Detailed here is one TCR beta chain. Its antigen is as yet unknown. Attachment of unique molecular identifiers to individual cDNA molecules was performed. Using its own MiXCR run on the 5' RACE reads, TCRdb lists one record per CDR3 protein. The data hold roughly 80,000 distinct CDR3 sequences, with around an eighth observed a single time. The sample comes from a study of early T cells in non-severe SARS-CoV-2 infection. Overall study: Bulk RNA from unsorted whole blood was sequenced; chains were unpaired.

V was cut by 1 base and J by 3 bases, with 13 bases left in between. The length of the CDR3 is 15 residues. Germline lookup yields CDR1 MGHRA and CDR2 YSYEKL. Study conclusions and caveats: The VDJdb matching leaned toward anti-spike CD8 responses and overlooked private and CD4 specificities.

V is TRBV4-1 and J is TRBJ2-7; D might be TRBD1 or TRBD2, each matching 5 bases. The sample consisted of whole blood. This TCR was recovered from an adult who was a healthcare worker with PCR-confirmed SARS-CoV-2 infection or an uninfected control (not recorded which). CDR3 amino acids: CASSQAGVGDYEQYF. DNA of the CDR3: TGCGCCAGCAGCCAAGCTGGAGTGGGGGACTACGAGCAGTACTTC.